The clone carrying this TCR beta chain was counted at least ten times. Amplification of TCR alpha and beta CDR3 regions from RNA used iRepertoire nested multiplex PCR. MiXCR, applied by TCRdb to the multiplex PCR reads, yields one record per CDR3 protein. The repertoire holds approximately 110,000 distinct CDR3 sequences, with roughly 23% as singletons. These data come from a study of glioma-infiltrating T cells. With 5 bases clipped from V and 8 bases from J, the junction kept 23 bases outside the gene matches. CDR3 length equals 19 residues. CDR1 and CDR2 from the germline V gene are LGHDT and YNNKEL (reference sequence).

Material for sequencing was glioma tissue, nonneoplastic brain tissue, or PBMCs (not recorded which). V and J are TRBV3-1 and TRBJ2-1; 8 bases fit TRBD2. The receptor was isolated from a human donor with low-grade glioma or glioblastoma, undergoing nonglioma brain surgery, or in good health (not recorded which). For the CDR3, the DNA is TGTGCCAGCAGCTTCCTTCTCGGTCGGGCGAGCGGGAGAAGCGATGAGCAGTTCTTC. This encodes CASSFLLGRASGRSDEQFF.